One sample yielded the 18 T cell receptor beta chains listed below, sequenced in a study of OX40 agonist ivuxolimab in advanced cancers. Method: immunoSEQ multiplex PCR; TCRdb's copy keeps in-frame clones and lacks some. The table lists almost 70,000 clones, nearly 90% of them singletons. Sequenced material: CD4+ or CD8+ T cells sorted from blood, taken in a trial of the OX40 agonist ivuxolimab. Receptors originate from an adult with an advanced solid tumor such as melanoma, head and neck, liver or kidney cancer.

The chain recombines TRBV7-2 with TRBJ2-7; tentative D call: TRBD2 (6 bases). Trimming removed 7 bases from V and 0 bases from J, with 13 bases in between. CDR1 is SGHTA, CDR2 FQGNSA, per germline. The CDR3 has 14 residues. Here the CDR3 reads CASNLDGSSYEQYF. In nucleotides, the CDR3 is TGTGCCAGCAACTTGGACGGGAGCTCCTACGAGCAGTACTTC.

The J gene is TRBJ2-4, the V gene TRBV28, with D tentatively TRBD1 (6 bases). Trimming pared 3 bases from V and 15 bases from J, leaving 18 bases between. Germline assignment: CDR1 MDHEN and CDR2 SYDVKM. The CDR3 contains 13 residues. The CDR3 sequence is CASSLSSGTRWYF. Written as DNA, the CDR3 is TGTGCCAGCAGTTTGTCTTCCGGGACAAGGTGGTACTTC.

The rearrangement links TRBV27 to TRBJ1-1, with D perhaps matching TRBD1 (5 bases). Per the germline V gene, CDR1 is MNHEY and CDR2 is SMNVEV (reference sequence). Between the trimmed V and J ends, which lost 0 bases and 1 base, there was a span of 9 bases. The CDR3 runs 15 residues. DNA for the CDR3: TGTGCCAGCAGTTTATCCCCAGGGAGGAACACTGAAGCTTTCTTT. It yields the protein CASSLSPGRNTEAFF.

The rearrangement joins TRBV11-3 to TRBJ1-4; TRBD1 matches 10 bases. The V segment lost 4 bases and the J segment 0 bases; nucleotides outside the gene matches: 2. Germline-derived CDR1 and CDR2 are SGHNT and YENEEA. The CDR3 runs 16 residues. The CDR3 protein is CASSSGQGTTNEKLFF. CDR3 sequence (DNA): TGTGCCAGCAGCTCGGGACAGGGGACAACTAATGAAAAACTGTTTTTT.

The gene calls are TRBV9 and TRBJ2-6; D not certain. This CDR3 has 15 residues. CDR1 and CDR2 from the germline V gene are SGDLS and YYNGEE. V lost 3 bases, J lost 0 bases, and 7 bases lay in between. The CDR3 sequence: CASSGYISGANVLTF. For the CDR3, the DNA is TGTGCCAGCAGCGGGTATATCTCTGGGGCCAACGTCCTGACTTTC.

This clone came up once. Here the CDR3 reads CASSYSSGGQETQYF. Written as DNA, the CDR3 is TGTGCCAGCAGTTACTCGAGTGGCGGACAAGAGACCCAGTACTTC. The rearrangement links TRBV6-5 to TRBJ2-5; no definite D call. Germline assignment: CDR1 MNHEY and CDR2 SVGAGI. V dropped 0 bases and J dropped 2 bases, with 10 bases sitting between them. The CDR3 is made up of 15 amino acids.

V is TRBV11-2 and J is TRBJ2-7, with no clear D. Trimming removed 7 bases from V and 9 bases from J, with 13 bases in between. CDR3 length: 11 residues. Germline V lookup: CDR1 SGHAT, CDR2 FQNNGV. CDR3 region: CASKASGVQYF. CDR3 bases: TGTGCCAGCAAGGCCTCCGGAGTGCAGTACTTC.

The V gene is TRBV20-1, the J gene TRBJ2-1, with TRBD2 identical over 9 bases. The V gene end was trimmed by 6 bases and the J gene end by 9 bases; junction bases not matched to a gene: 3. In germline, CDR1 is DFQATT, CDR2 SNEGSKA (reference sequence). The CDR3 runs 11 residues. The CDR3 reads CSANSGGEQFF. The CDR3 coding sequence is TGCAGTGCAAATAGCGGGGGTGAGCAGTTCTTC.

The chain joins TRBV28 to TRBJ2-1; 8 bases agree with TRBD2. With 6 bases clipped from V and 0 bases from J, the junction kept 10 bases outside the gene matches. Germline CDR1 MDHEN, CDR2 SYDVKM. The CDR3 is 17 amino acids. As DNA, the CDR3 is TGTGCCAGCAGACTCCGGGGGGCGGGAGGCTCCTACAATGAGCAGTTCTTC. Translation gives CASRLRGAGGSYNEQFF. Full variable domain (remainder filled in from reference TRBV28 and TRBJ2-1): DVKVTQSSRYLVKRTGEKVFLECVQDMDHENMFWYRQDPGLGLRLIYFSYDVKMKEKGDIPEGYSVSREKKERFSLILESASTNQTSMYLCASRLRGAGGSYNEQFFGPGTRLTVL.

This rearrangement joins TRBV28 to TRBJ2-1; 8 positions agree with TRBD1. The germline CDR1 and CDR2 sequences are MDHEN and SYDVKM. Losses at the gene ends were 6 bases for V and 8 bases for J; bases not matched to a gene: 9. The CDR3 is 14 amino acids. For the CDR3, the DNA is TGTGCCAGCAGCTGGGACAGGTTCCCGTATGAGCAGTTCTTC. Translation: CASSWDRFPYEQFF.

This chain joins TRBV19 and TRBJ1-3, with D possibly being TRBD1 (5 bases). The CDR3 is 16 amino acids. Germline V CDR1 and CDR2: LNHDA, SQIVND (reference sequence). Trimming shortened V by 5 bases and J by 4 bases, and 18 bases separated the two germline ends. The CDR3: CASSPITGSVGNTIYF. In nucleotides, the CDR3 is TGTGCCAGTAGTCCGATAACAGGATCCGTCGGAAACACCATATATTTT.

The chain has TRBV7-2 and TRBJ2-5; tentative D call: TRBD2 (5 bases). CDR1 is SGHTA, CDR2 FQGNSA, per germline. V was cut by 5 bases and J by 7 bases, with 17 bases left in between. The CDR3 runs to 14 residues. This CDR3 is CASSPDEGWGTQYF. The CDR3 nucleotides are TGTGCCAGCAGCCCGGATGAGGGCTGGGGGACCCAGTACTTC.

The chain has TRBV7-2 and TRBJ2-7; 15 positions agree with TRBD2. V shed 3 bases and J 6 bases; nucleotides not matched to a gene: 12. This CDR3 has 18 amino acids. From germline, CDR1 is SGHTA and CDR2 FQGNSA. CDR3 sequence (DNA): TGTGCCAGCAGCTTCGGGACTAGCGGGAGGAGGGTCGGTAGCGAGCAGTACTTC. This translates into CASSFGTSGRRVGSEQYF.

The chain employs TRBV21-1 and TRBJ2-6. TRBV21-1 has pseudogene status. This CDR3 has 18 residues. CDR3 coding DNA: TGTGCCAGCAGCAAGGTCTTGAAAACGCCCTCTGGGGCCAACGTCCTGACTTTC. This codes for CASSKVLKTPSGANVLTF.

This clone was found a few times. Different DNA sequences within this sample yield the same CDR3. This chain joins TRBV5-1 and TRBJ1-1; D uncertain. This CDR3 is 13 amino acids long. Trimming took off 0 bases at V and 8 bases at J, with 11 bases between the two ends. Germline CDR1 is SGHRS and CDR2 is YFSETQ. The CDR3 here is CASSLDARTEAFF. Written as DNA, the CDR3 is TGCGCCAGCAGCTTGGACGCGCGGACGGAAGCTTTCTTT.

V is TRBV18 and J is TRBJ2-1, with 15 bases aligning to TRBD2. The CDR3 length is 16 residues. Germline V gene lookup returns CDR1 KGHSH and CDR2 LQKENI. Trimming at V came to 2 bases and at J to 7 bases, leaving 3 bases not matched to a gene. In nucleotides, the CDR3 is TGTGCCAGCTCACCAGGGACTAGCGGGAGGAAGAATGAGCAGTTCTTC. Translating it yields CASSPGTSGRKNEQFF.

CDR3 protein: CASSPSGRGSTEAFF. The DNA of the CDR3 is TGTGCCAGCAGCCCCTCGGGACGGGGAAGCACTGAAGCTTTCTTT. The chain couples TRBV4-2 to TRBJ1-1; tentatively, D is TRBD1 (5 bases). The CDR3 is 15 residues long. Germline V gene data show CDR1 as LGHNA and CDR2 as YNFKEQ. Trimming shortened V by 4 bases and J by 4 bases, and 16 bases separated the two germline ends.

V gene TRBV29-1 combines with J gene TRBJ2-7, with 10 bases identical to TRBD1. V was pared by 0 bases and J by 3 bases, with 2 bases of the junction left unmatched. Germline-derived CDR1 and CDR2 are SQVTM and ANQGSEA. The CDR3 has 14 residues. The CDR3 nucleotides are TGCAGCGTTGAAGATCGGGACAGGGGCTACGAGCAGTACTTC. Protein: CSVEDRDRGYEQYF.